This record covers a single T cell receptor (beta chain). Some clones are missing from TCRdb's copy, which holds only in-frame ones; the method was immunoSEQ multiplex PCR. Counted here are about 38,000 clones, 82% occurring once; the ten biggest clones make up 6.5% to 8%. This sample is drawn from a study of OX40 agonist ivuxolimab in advanced cancers. On the study more broadly: With a range of roughly 23 to 85, age averaged approximately 64 years, and 65% to 90% were male.

V was cut by 8 bases and J by 8 bases, with 18 bases left in between. This CDR3 region has 12 residues. Germline-derived CDR1 and CDR2 are GTSNPN and SVGIG (reference sequence). The sequencing used CD4+ or CD8+ T cells sorted from blood, collected in a trial of the OX40 agonist ivuxolimab. This sequence joins TRBV30 and TRBJ1-2; possible D gene TRBD1, 5 bases. This receptor was taken from an adult with an advanced solid tumor such as melanoma, head and neck, liver or kidney cancer. The CDR3 region is CALHGTAGGYTF. In DNA form, the CDR3 reads TGTGCCCTTCACGGGACTGCAGGAGGCTACACCTTC.